A single TCR beta chain is shown here with its context. Antigen unknown. V was pared by 7 bases and J by 0 bases, with 9 bases between. Per the germline V gene, CDR1 is LNHDA and CDR2 is SQIVND (reference sequence). This CDR3 has 13 amino acids. This record belongs to a study of shared clonotypes between healthy human individuals. Repertoires were generated with immunoSEQ multiplex PCR, while TCRdb's copy carries only in-frame clones and drops some. This sample has over 1.5 million clones; 95% to 99% occur once, and the top ten carry around 0.45%. Study-wide results and caveats: Generally, naive subsets (rather than memory subsets) showed larger estimated richness. Naive CD4 clonotype sharing across four donors was roughly 5%.

The receptor was isolated from a man aged 30-40 years in good health. Source material: naive CD4+ T cells sorted from blood. Subset denoted: CD45RA+ positively selected. This sequence joins TRBV19 and TRBJ2-5, with TRBD1 as a possible D gene (6 bases). The CDR3 loop reads CASNRQDQETQYF. Written as DNA, the CDR3 is TGTGCCAGTAACCGACAGGACCAAGAGACCCAGTACTTC.